These 4 T cell receptor beta chains came from one sample sequenced in a study of post-analysis software for immune sequencing data. Study-wide findings and caveats: The five TRBV segments detected at higher frequency in patients than in controls included TRBV5-6, TRBV5-1 and TRBV20-1.

Their recognized antigens are unknown. Incorporated into the TCR beta cDNA libraries were unique molecular identifiers, which served to reduce PCR and sequencing biases. TCRdb fed the PCR reads into MiXCR, producing one record per CDR3 protein. This sample has 600,000 to 750,000 distinct CDR3 sequences, with approximately 59% found just once. What was sequenced was blood. The source of these receptors is a girl aged 2-15 years with multiple sclerosis.

This chain uses TRBV20-1 with TRBJ2-7; 11 positions agree with TRBD2. The CDR3 has 14 amino acids. V was pared by 3 bases and J by 0 bases, with 1 base of the junction left unmatched. Germline CDR1 is DFQATT and CDR2 is SNEGSKA (reference sequence). CDR3 region: CSARTSGTSYEQYF. The CDR3, as DNA: TGCAGTGCTAGGACTAGCGGGACCTCCTACGAGCAGTACTTC.

The chain links TRBV29-1 to TRBJ1-1; maybe TRBD1 (5 bases). This CDR3 is 10 amino acids long. V shed 0 bases and J shed 10 bases, with 6 bases lying between them. The germline gives CDR1 SQVTM, CDR2 ANQGSEA. Written as DNA, the CDR3 is TGCAGCGTTGAAGAAGGGACAGCTTTCTTT. It specifies CSVEEGTAFF.

The rearrangement links TRBV7-2 to TRBJ2-7, with D perhaps matching TRBD2 (6 bases). The CDR3 is made up of 13 amino acids. The V end lost 11 bases, the J end lost 5 bases, and 19 bases lay between the germline ends. Germline V gene sequence: CDR1 SGHTA, CDR2 FQGNSA. The CDR3 nucleotides are TGTGCCCCAGGAGCCGGGAGACCCCACGAGCAGTACTTC. This translates into CAPGAGRPHEQYF. The variable domain in full, with the rest retrieved from reference TRBV7-2 and TRBJ2-7, is GAGVSQSPSNKVTEKGKDVELRCDPISGHTALYWYRQSLGQGLEFLIYFQGNSAPDKSGLPSDRFSAERTGGSVSTLTIQRTQQEDSAVYLCAPGAGRPHEQYFGPGTRLTVT.

The chain is built from TRBV10-3 and TRBJ2-1; D possibly corresponds to TRBD2 (5 bases). The germline V gene encodes CDR1 ENHRY and CDR2 SYGVKD. The CDR3 contains 13 residues. CDR3 DNA: TGTGCGACCGCTAGCCTACTGAACAATGAGCAGTTCTTC. The encoded protein is CATASLLNNEQFF.